Sequencing of this T cell receptor (beta chain) was carried out in a study of T-cell memory formation after mild COVID-19. Findings and limits, study-wide: Researchers report contracting CD4+ clones mostly in CM and EM, with CD8+ clones in EMRA.

CDR3 size: 14 residues. Germline V gene lookup returns CDR1 MDHEN and CDR2 SYDVKM. V dropped 3 bases and J dropped 5; count of bases not matched to a gene: 4. This clonotype has more than one count but fewer than ten. The antigen is not known. TCRdb re-analysed the 5' RACE reads in MiXCR, keeping a single row per CDR3 protein. Found here are 40,000 to 45,000 distinct CDR3 sequences, 6% to 8% of them singletons; the top ten hold roughly 1.4%. The TCR originated in a man younger than 30 who had mild COVID-19 (a few samples of this study predate the infection). Cell type and time point are not known. Sequenced sample: PBMCs or a T cell subset sorted from them (not recorded which). The rearrangement joins TRBV28 to TRBJ2-1; 7 bases map to TRBD1. The CDR3 here is CASSLAQGDNEQFF. As DNA, the CDR3 is TGTGCCAGCAGTTTGGCGCAGGGGGACAATGAGCAGTTCTTC.